This T cell receptor (beta chain) was sequenced during a study of T cells after yellow fever vaccination. On the study more broadly: Fractions with few cells were prepared using SMART-Seq v4 Ultra Low Input.

This clonotype came up a few times. What it binds is not known. It was through 5'RACE template switching that TCR cDNA was made, with a universal primer site and UMIs added. TCRdb fed the 5' RACE reads into MiXCR, producing one record per CDR3 protein. The sample lists hundreds of thousands of distinct CDR3 sequences, more than 3% occurring once. General study findings and limits: Booster samples showed a return of most primary-vaccination clones (about 96% CD4, approximately 85% CD8). By day 5 rather than day 15, the secondary response had peaked, though it was weaker.

The clonotype was recovered from a man younger than 35 who received the YFV17D yellow fever vaccine. The source was PBMCs, collected on the day of the yellow fever booster vaccination.

Written as DNA, the CDR3 is TGTGCCAGCAGTGGGGGGAGGGCGGCTTACAATGAGCAGTTCTTC. Protein sequence: CASSGGRAAYNEQFF. This chain uses TRBV2 with TRBJ2-1; 7 bases are a match to TRBD2. The CDR3 is 15 amino acids. V lost 4 bases, J lost 4 bases, and 7 bases stayed unmatched. Germline assignment: CDR1 SNHLY and CDR2 FYNNEI. Combining the CDR3 with reference TRBV2 and TRBJ2-1 gives the whole variable domain EPEVTQTPSHQVTQMGQEVILRCVPISNHLYFYWYRQILGQKVEFLVSFYNNEISEKSEIFDDQFSVERPDGSNFTLKIRSTKLEDSAMYFCASSGGRAAYNEQFFGPGTRLTVL.